The 5 T cell receptor beta chains below come from one sample, sequenced in a study of T cell repertoires in cytomegalovirus infection. Antigens for these TCRs are unknown. TCRdb ran MiXCR on the reads and lists one entry per CDR3 protein. The sample contains 110,000 to 150,000 distinct CDR3 sequences, more than 25% of which appear only once. Sequencing used CD8+ T cells from cultured PBMCs, obtained from culture after CMV antigen stimulation. These receptors were collected from a human donor in good health (CMV status not recorded). Some clones in this sample may be carry-over from other donors' samples.

V gene TRBV27 combines with J gene TRBJ2-1, with TRBD2 as a possible D gene (7 bases). CDR1 and CDR2 from the germline V gene are MNHEY and SMNVEV (reference sequence). Trimming left V 6 bases short and J 1 base short, with 10 bases between. This CDR3 is 14 amino acids long. Here the CDR3 reads CASSGGRSYNEQFF. The DNA for the CDR3 is TGTGCCAGCAGCGGGGGGCGATCCTACAATGAGCAGTTCTTC.

CDR3 protein: CASSPRADEQFF. The DNA for the CDR3 is TGTGCCAGCAGTCCTCGGGCGGATGAGCAGTTCTTC. The V call is TRBV6-6, the J call TRBJ2-1, with D unresolved. Per germline, CDR1 MNHNY and CDR2 SVGAGI (reference sequence). The CDR3 totals 12 residues. V lost 5 bases, J lost 8 bases, and 10 bases lay in between.

V usage is TRBV2 and J usage is TRBJ1-5; D might be TRBD1 (6 bases). The germline gives CDR1 SNHLY, CDR2 FYNNEI. V lost 3 bases, J lost 2 bases, and 8 bases lay in between. This CDR3 is 14 amino acids long. In nucleotides, the CDR3 is TGTGCCAGCAGTGAGCGACAGGGCAATCAGCCCCAGCATTTT. Translation gives CASSERQGNQPQHF.

This clonotype turned up a few times. The chain carries TRBV5-6 and TRBJ1-1; D is uncertain. V lost 0 bases and J 5 bases, leaving 11 bases between the germline ends. Germline CDR1 is SGHDT and CDR2 is YYEEEE. This CDR3 has 14 residues. CDR3 region: CASSLDLNPTEAFF. CDR3 nucleotide sequence: TGTGCCAGCAGCTTGGATCTGAACCCGACTGAAGCTTTCTTT.

The sample holds a few counts of this clonotype. The chain carries TRBV27 and TRBJ2-2; a weak D match, TRBD2 (5 bases). V lost 5 bases to trimming and J lost 6 bases, with 10 bases between them. The CDR3 has 13 residues. Germline loops: CDR1 MNHEY, CDR2 SMNVEV (reference sequence). The CDR3 region has the DNA TGTGCCAGCAGTGTGGTGGGAGCCGGGGAGCTGTTTTTT. This gives the protein CASSVVGAGELFF.